The rows below give T cell receptor beta chains drawn from one sample of a study of vaccination and CD4 T cells after COVID-19. No antigen is known for these receptors. From the PCR reads, TCRdb called clonotypes with MiXCR, one entry per CDR3 protein. The sample has 8,500 to 10,000 distinct CDR3 sequences; roughly 27% are singletons. Sequenced sample: CD4+ T cells from blood, cultured in vitro. These receptors came from a human donor in good health. Each CDR3 is given with its conserved first and last residue. The D gene is left open where the match is weak. Expanded clones are given a class, and other clones once, few, many or no size at all.

size: -
D: -
J: TRBJ2-2
V: TRBV6-5
CDR3: CASSYSGVTGELFF
DNA: TGTGCCAGCAGTTACTCTGGGGTCACCGGGGAGCTGTTTTTT

size: few
D: -
J: TRBJ2-2
V: TRBV7-2
CDR3: CASSPGTLNTGELFF
DNA: TGTGCCAGCAGTCCCGGGACTTTGAACACCGGGGAGCTGTTTTTT

size: few
D: TRBD1
J: TRBJ2-1
V: TRBV6-1
CDR3: CASRDRGRYEQFF
DNA: TGTGCCAGCCGGGACAGGGGGCGATATGAGCAGTTCTTC

size: few
D: -
J: TRBJ2-6
V: TRBV5-1
CDR3: CASSLVRDSGANVLTF
DNA: TGCGCCAGCAGCTTGGTTCGGGACTCTGGGGCCAACGTCCTGACTTTC

size: -
D: -
J: TRBJ1-2
V: TRBV5-4
CDR3: CASSLAELDYGYTF
DNA: TGTGCCAGCAGCTTGGCCGAACTGGACTATGGCTACACCTTC

size: -
D: TRBD2
J: TRBJ2-7
V: TRBV7-2
CDR3: CASSLGASGSHEQYF
DNA: TGTGCCAGCAGCTTAGGTGCTAGCGGGTCCCACGAGCAGTACTTC

size: few
D: -
J: TRBJ2-5
V: TRBV25-1
CDR3: CASSGDKETQYF
DNA: TGTGCCAGCAGTGGGGATAAAGAGACCCAGTACTTC

size: -
D: TRBD2
J: TRBJ2-5
V: TRBV19
CDR3: CATRLAGETQYF
DNA: TGTGCCACCCGCCTAGCGGGGGAGACCCAGTACTTC

size: few
D: -
J: TRBJ2-7
V: TRBV19
CDR3: CASSIVGGYSEQYF
DNA: TGTGCCAGTAGTATAGTTGGCGGCTACTCCGAGCAGTACTTC

size: few
D: -
J: TRBJ1-5
V: TRBV6-1
CDR3: CASSGQQSYSNQPQHF
DNA: TGTGCCAGCAGTGGACAACAGTCCTATAGCAATCAGCCCCAGCATTTT

size: few
D: TRBD1
J: TRBJ2-3
V: TRBV2
CDR3: CASRKDRVGTDTQYF
DNA: TGTGCCAGCAGGAAGGACAGGGTCGGCACAGATACGCAGTATTTT

size: -
D: TRBD2
J: TRBJ2-2
V: TRBV7-2
CDR3: CASSLSPAGVIGELFF
DNA: TGTGCCAGCAGCTTATCCCCAGCGGGAGTAATCGGGGAGCTGTTTTTT

size: few
D: -
J: TRBJ1-5
V: TRBV6-1
CDR3: CASREDGNQPQHF
DNA: TGTGCCAGCCGTGAAGATGGCAATCAGCCCCAGCATTTT

size: medium-sized
D: TRBD1
J: TRBJ1-2
V: TRBV20-1
CDR3: CSATRRDRGSNYGYTF
DNA: TGCAGTGCTACCCGGCGGGACAGGGGGTCTAACTATGGCTACACCTTC

size: few
D: TRBD1
J: TRBJ2-7
V: TRBV6-1
CDR3: CASSEFFWVDRESEQYF
DNA: TGTGCCAGCAGTGAATTCTTTTGGGTCGACAGGGAGTCCGAGCAGTACTTC

size: few
D: TRBD2
J: TRBJ2-7
V: TRBV11-2
CDR3: CASRTSSGSSYEQYF
DNA: TGTGCCAGCAGAACTTCTAGCGGGAGCTCCTACGAGCAGTACTTC

size: -
D: -
J: TRBJ2-3
V: TRBV24-1
CDR3: CATSHGLLSGPVGRDTQYF
DNA: TGTGCCACCAGCCATGGACTCCTTAGCGGCCCCGTGGGTCGGGATACGCAGTATTTT

size: -
D: -
J: TRBJ2-7
V: TRBV5-1
CDR3: CASSIESFGNEQYF
DNA: TGCGCCAGCAGCATTGAGAGTTTCGGGAACGAGCAGTACTTC

size: -
D: TRBD1
J: TRBJ1-2
V: TRBV7-2
CDR3: CASSPTGGGNGYTF
DNA: TGTGCCAGCAGCCCAACAGGGGGCGGTAATGGCTACACCTTC

size: once
D: TRBD1
J: TRBJ2-7
V: TRBV9
CDR3: CASSVAMTGDYEQYF
DNA: TGTGCCAGCAGCGTAGCTATGACAGGGGACTACGAGCAGTACTTC

size: few
D: TRBD1
J: TRBJ1-1
V: TRBV6-2/TRBV6-3
CDR3: CASSSIGTGTLEAFF
DNA: TGTGCCAGCAGTTCCATCGGGACAGGGACCCTTGAAGCTTTCTTT

size: large
D: TRBD1
J: TRBJ2-1
V: TRBV7-8
CDR3: CASSLEWAGGLNEQFF
DNA: TGTGCCAGCAGCTTAGAATGGGCAGGGGGCTTGAATGAGCAGTTCTTC

size: -
D: -
J: TRBJ1-2
V: TRBV6-4
CDR3: CASSDSRGYTF
DNA: TGTGCCAGCAGTGACTCTAGGGGCTACACCTTC

size: once
D: TRBD2
J: TRBJ2-3
V: TRBV7-3
CDR3: CASSSGLAEVTDTQYF
DNA: TGTGCCAGCAGTTCGGGACTAGCGGAAGTCACAGATACGCAGTATTTT

size: -
D: -
J: TRBJ2-1
V: TRBV5-8
CDR3: CASSPPRGRGSYNEQFF
DNA: TGTGCCAGCAGCCCGCCTAGGGGGCGGGGCTCCTACAATGAGCAGTTCTTC

size: few
D: -
J: TRBJ2-7
V: TRBV30
CDR3: CAWSDGSQGEQYF
DNA: TGTGCCTGGAGTGACGGGAGTCAAGGCGAGCAGTACTTC

size: -
D: TRBD2
J: TRBJ2-1
V: TRBV6-5
CDR3: CASSYLAGGPGRSSYNEQFF
DNA: TGTGCCAGCAGTTACCTAGCGGGAGGGCCGGGCCGTTCCTCATACAATGAGCAGTTCTTC

size: -
D: -
J: TRBJ1-6
V: TRBV6-1
CDR3: CASRSCNSPLHF
DNA: TGTGCCAGCAGGTCCTGTAATTCACCCCTCCACTTT

size: -
D: TRBD2
J: TRBJ2-1
V: TRBV18
CDR3: CASSPPIKRGGNEQFF
DNA: TGTGCCAGCTCACCACCGATAAAACGGGGGGGGAATGAGCAGTTCTTC

size: few
D: -
J: TRBJ2-1
V: TRBV27
CDR3: CASSDPVHEQFF
DNA: TGTGCCAGCAGTGACCCGGTCCATGAGCAGTTCTTC

size: -
D: -
J: TRBJ1-1
V: TRBV7-9
CDR3: CASSSQGGDTEASF
DNA: TGTGCCAGCAGCTCACAGGGCGGCGACACTGAAGCTTCCTTT

size: -
D: -
J: TRBJ1-1
V: TRBV15
CDR3: CATSPVLMNTEAFF
DNA: TGTGCCACCAGCCCGGTTCTCATGAACACTGAAGCTTTCTTT

size: few
D: -
J: TRBJ2-3
V: TRBV20-1
CDR3: CSARAPIGTDTQYF
DNA: TGCAGTGCTAGAGCACCAATCGGAACAGATACGCAGTATTTT

size: -
D: -
J: TRBJ2-5
V: TRBV7-2
CDR3: CASSFGSQETQYF
DNA: TGTGCCAGCAGCTTTGGTAGCCAAGAGACCCAGTACTTC

size: few
D: -
J: TRBJ2-2
V: TRBV6-1
CDR3: CASTPTLPGELFF
DNA: TGTGCCAGCACCCCGACACTTCCCGGGGAGCTGTTTTTT

size: few
D: TRBD2
J: TRBJ2-7
V: TRBV6-1
CDR3: CASSALAGGITYEQYF
DNA: TGTGCCAGCAGTGCACTAGCGGGAGGGATCACTTACGAGCAGTACTTC

size: large
D: -
J: TRBJ2-1
V: TRBV2
CDR3: CASPTNPLIYNEQFF
DNA: TGTGCCAGTCCAACCAACCCGCTGATCTACAATGAGCAGTTCTTC

size: few
D: TRBD2
J: TRBJ2-1
V: TRBV20-1
CDR3: CSARVLAGVYNEQFF
DNA: TGCAGTGCTAGGGTACTAGCGGGAGTTTACAATGAGCAGTTCTTC

size: -
D: -
J: TRBJ2-7
V: TRBV6-1
CDR3: CASISSSYEQYF
DNA: TGTGCCAGCATCAGCTCCTCCTACGAGCAGTACTTC

size: -
D: TRBD2
J: TRBJ2-1
V: TRBV24-1
CDR3: CATSASPGLAGAANGGEQFF
DNA: TGTGCCACCAGTGCTTCTCCGGGACTAGCGGGAGCCGCCAACGGGGGTGAGCAGTTCTTC

size: few
D: -
J: TRBJ2-7
V: TRBV6-1
CDR3: CASGARWYEQYF
DNA: TGTGCCAGCGGGGCGCGGTGGTACGAGCAGTACTTC

size: -
D: TRBD2
J: TRBJ2-1
V: TRBV7-8
CDR3: CASSLASGSGDEQFF
DNA: TGTGCCAGCAGCTTAGCCAGCGGGAGCGGCGATGAGCAGTTCTTC

size: medium-sized
D: TRBD2
J: TRBJ2-1
V: TRBV20-1
CDR3: CSTPRLAGRDEQFF
DNA: TGCAGTACGCCACGACTAGCGGGGAGGGATGAGCAGTTCTTC

size: few
D: -
J: TRBJ1-2
V: TRBV28
CDR3: CASSFLSLGYTF
DNA: TGTGCCAGCAGTTTCCTGAGCCTGGGCTACACCTTC

size: few
D: -
J: TRBJ1-5
V: TRBV19
CDR3: CASSIDAGGNQPQHF
DNA: TGTGCCAGTAGTATAGATGCGGGGGGCAATCAGCCCCAGCATTTT

size: -
D: TRBD2
J: TRBJ2-3
V: TRBV2
CDR3: CASSAGTSGRRADTQYF
DNA: TGTGCCAGCAGTGCCGGGACTAGCGGGAGACGGGCAGATACGCAGTATTTT

size: -
D: TRBD1
J: TRBJ2-1
V: TRBV19
CDR3: CASSEQGGDEQFF
DNA: TGTGCCAGTAGCGAACAGGGGGGAGATGAGCAGTTCTTC

size: few
D: -
J: TRBJ1-5
V: TRBV19
CDR3: CASSLGGTLTQPQHF
DNA: TGTGCCAGTAGCCTGGGAGGGACCTTGACTCAGCCCCAGCATTTT

size: -
D: -
J: TRBJ2-6
V: TRBV4-2
CDR3: CASSQDQGAGANVLTF
DNA: TGTGCCAGCAGCCAAGATCAGGGCGCTGGGGCCAACGTCCTGACTTTC

size: -
D: TRBD2
J: TRBJ2-7
V: TRBV20-1
CDR3: CSAFSGSNSYEQYF
DNA: TGCAGTGCTTTTAGCGGGAGCAATTCCTACGAGCAGTACTTC